A single sample is the source of the 2 T cell receptor beta chains below, sequenced in a study of post-analysis software for immune sequencing data. The TCR beta cDNA libraries contained unique molecular identifiers. Using its own MiXCR run on the PCR reads, TCRdb lists one record per CDR3 protein. The sample consists of about 460,000 distinct CDR3 sequences, 45% of them appearing once. The antigens for these receptors are not known. General observations from the study: Five or six TRBV segments were significantly more frequent in patients than in controls. TRBV5-6, TRBV5-1 and TRBV20-1 were among these segments.

The sequenced sample was blood. All receptors derive from a girl aged 5-17 years with multiple sclerosis.

This clonotype was found a few times. The chain is built from TRBV7-2 and TRBJ2-7; no definite D call. V was pared by 1 base and J by 3 bases, with 7 bases between. CDR3 size: 13 residues. Germline assignment: CDR1 SGHTA and CDR2 FQGNSA. The CDR3 spells CASSLEPVYEQYF. The CDR3 nucleotides are TGTGCCAGCAGCTTAGAACCCGTCTACGAGCAGTACTTC.

The rearrangement uses TRBV12-3 or TRBV12-4 and TRBJ2-1; 11 bases fit TRBD1. CDR3 length: 11 residues. Trimming at V came to 8 bases and at J to 14 bases, leaving 5 bases not matched to a gene. The CDR3: CASGAGQGEFF. CDR3 in DNA: TGTGCCAGCGGCGCGGGACAGGGGGAGTTCTTC.